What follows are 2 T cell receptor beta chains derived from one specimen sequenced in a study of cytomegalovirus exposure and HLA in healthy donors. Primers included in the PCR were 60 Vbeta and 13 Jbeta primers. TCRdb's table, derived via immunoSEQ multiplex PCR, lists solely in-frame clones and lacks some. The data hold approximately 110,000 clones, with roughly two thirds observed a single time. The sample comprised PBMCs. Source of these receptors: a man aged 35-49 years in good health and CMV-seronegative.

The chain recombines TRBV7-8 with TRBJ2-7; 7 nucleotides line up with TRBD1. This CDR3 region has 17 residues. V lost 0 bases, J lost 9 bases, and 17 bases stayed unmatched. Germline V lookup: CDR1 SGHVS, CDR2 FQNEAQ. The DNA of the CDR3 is TGTGCCAGCAGCTTAGCGATATCGGGACAGCGGCACCTAGTGCAGTACTTC. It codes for CASSLAISGQRHLVQYF.

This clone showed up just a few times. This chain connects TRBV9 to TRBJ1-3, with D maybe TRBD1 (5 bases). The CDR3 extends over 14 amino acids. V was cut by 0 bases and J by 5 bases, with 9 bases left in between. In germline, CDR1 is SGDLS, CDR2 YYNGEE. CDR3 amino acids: CASSVEGIRNTIYF. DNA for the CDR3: TGTGCCAGCAGCGTAGAGGGGATAAGAAACACCATATATTTT.